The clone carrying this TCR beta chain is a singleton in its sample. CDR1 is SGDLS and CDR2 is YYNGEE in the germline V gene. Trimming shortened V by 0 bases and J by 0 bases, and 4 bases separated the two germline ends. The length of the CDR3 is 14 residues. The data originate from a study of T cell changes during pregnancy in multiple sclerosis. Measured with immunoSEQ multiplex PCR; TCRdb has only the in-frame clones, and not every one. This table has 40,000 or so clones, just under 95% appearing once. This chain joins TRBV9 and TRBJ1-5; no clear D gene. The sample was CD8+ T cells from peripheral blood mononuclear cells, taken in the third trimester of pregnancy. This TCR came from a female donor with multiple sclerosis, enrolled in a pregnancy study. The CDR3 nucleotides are TGTGCCAGCAGCGTAGGAGATAGCAATCAGCCCCAGCATTTT. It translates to CASSVGDSNQPQHF.